A single sample gave rise to the 26 T cell receptor beta chains below, sequenced in a study of T cells in localized non-small cell lung cancer. Some clones are missing from TCRdb's copy, which holds only in-frame ones; the method was immunoSEQ multiplex PCR. The sample lists more than 2,000 clones; approximately 19% were seen once. The source was lung tumor tissue, collected before any cancer treatment. The receptors come from a man aged 35 to 69 with stage I squamous cell lung carcinoma.

This clone was counted only a few times. As DNA, the CDR3 is TGTGCCAGCAGCTTAGGGGCGGGGGGTGCGACCCAGTACTTC. Residues: CASSLGAGGATQYF. The V call is TRBV11-3, the J call TRBJ2-5; 8 bases match TRBD2. Germline values: CDR1 SGHNT, CDR2 YENEEA. There are 14 residues in the CDR3. V lost 1 base, J lost 7 bases, and 5 bases stayed unmatched.

The chain links TRBV19 to TRBJ2-4; D is perhaps TRBD1 or TRBD2 (5 bases each). Trimming pared 3 bases from V and 6 bases from J, leaving 15 bases between. From germline, CDR1 is LNHDA and CDR2 SQIVND (reference sequence). The CDR3 is 15 amino acids. The CDR3 loop reads CASSIRGLRGNIQYF. DNA of the CDR3: TGTGCCAGTAGTATCAGAGGGCTTAGGGGAAACATTCAGTACTTC.

This clone has a handful of counts. The genes are TRBV5-1 and TRBJ2-1, with 10 bases that match TRBD2. Germline trimming cut 4 bases from V and 4 bases from J; bases unmatched to any gene: 11. In germline, CDR1 is SGHRS, CDR2 YFSETQ. This CDR3 spans 17 amino acids. The DNA of the CDR3 is TGCGCCAGCAGCGCAACCCGGACTAGCGGTCCGTACAATGAGCAGTTCTTC. Translating gives CASSATRTSGPYNEQFF.

V is TRBV30 and J is TRBJ2-2; the D is unclear. The germline V gene has CDR1 GTSNPN and CDR2 SVGIG (reference sequence). The V and J ends lost 0 bases and 5 bases respectively, with 7 bases between them. The CDR3 runs 13 residues. CDR3 protein: CAWSVLGTGELFF. In nucleotides, the CDR3 is TGTGCCTGGAGTGTATTGGGAACCGGGGAGCTGTTTTTT.

The chain has TRBV19 and TRBJ2-2; perhaps D is TRBD1 or TRBD2 (5 bases each). The CDR3 contains 13 residues. V dropped 6 bases and J dropped 7 bases, with 12 bases sitting between them. Germline V CDR1 and CDR2: LNHDA, SQIVND (reference sequence). CDR3 in amino acids: CASRPGTVGELFF. The CDR3 nucleotides are TGTGCCAGTAGACCCGGGACCGTCGGGGAGCTGTTTTTT.

A few counts support this clone. The V gene is TRBV9, the J gene TRBJ2-7; weak D call: TRBD1 (6 bases). Germline V gene lookup returns CDR1 SGDLS and CDR2 YYNGEE. Trimming shortened V by 0 bases and J by 0 bases, and 7 bases separated the two germline ends. The CDR3 has 14 amino acids. CDR3: CASSVDRDSYEQYF. CDR3 sequence (DNA): TGTGCCAGCAGCGTAGACAGGGACTCCTACGAGCAGTACTTC.

The V call is TRBV28, the J call TRBJ2-5; either TRBD1 or TRBD2 may fit D (5 bases each). Trimming cost V 6 bases and J 7 bases, with 12 bases left between them. Per the germline V gene, CDR1 is MDHEN and CDR2 is SYDVKM. This CDR3 has 12 residues. CDR3 in DNA: TGTGCCAGCAGCCAGGGAGTCCTGACCCAGTACTTC. This sequence encodes CASSQGVLTQYF.

This clone appeared a few times. The CDR3 bases are TGTGCCAGCAGCTTGGTTGCAGGGGGACGGACTGAAGCTTTCTTT. This translates into CASSLVAGGRTEAFF. The V call is TRBV11-3, the J call TRBJ1-1; 7 bases are a match to TRBD1. Germline CDR1 and CDR2: SGHNT and YENEEA. The V segment lost 3 bases and the J segment 5 bases; nucleotides outside the gene matches: 9. The CDR3 extends over 15 amino acids.

The chain uses TRBV18 and TRBJ1-1; TRBD1 aligns across 8 bases. There are 13 residues in the CDR3. V shed 11 bases, J shed 1 base, and the junction held 6 bases outside the gene matches. CDR1 and CDR2 from the germline V gene are KGHSH and LQKENI. CDR3 amino acids: CAGQQGENTEAFF. The DNA for the CDR3 is TGTGCCGGGCAACAGGGGGAGAACACTGAAGCTTTCTTT.

The chain links TRBV28 to TRBJ2-5; TRBD1 matches 7 bases. V lost 5 bases and J lost 6; bases outside the gene matches: 6. The germline CDR1 and CDR2 sequences are MDHEN and SYDVKM. CDR3 length equals 13 residues. The CDR3 region is CASSTPGGQTQYF. The CDR3 nucleotides read TGTGCCAGCAGTACGCCAGGGGGACAGACCCAGTACTTC.

The chain has TRBV19 and TRBJ1-2, with 8 nucleotides matching TRBD1. Looked up from germline, CDR1 is LNHDA and CDR2 is SQIVND (reference sequence). The junction had 6 bases not matched to a gene; V was cut back by 5 bases and J by 4 bases. The CDR3 consists of 14 residues. The CDR3 bases are TGTGCCAGTAGTCCCCTGGACAGGGTCTATGGCTACACCTTC. It yields the protein CASSPLDRVYGYTF.

By sample fraction, this clone is medium-sized (0.01 to 0.1%). The gene calls are TRBV11-3 and TRBJ2-7; possible D gene TRBD1, 6 bases. V dropped 1 base and J dropped 6 bases, with 13 bases sitting between them. The CDR3 runs 14 residues. The germline V gene has CDR1 SGHNT and CDR2 YENEEA. The CDR3 loop is CASSLVPQGGEQYF. Here the CDR3 DNA reads TGTGCCAGCAGCTTAGTCCCACAGGGTGGCGAGCAGTACTTC.

The rearrangement links TRBV9 to TRBJ2-2; D gene ambiguous. The CDR3 runs to 12 residues. Germline lookup yields CDR1 SGDLS and CDR2 YYNGEE. Trimming removed 5 bases from V and 8 bases from J, with 10 bases in between. CDR3 in amino acids: CASSEGQGELFF. The CDR3 DNA is TGTGCCAGCAGTGAAGGGCAGGGGGAGCTGTTTTTT.

The gene calls are TRBV5-1 and TRBJ1-1; possible D gene TRBD1, 5 bases. Looked up from germline, CDR1 is SGHRS and CDR2 is YFSETQ. This CDR3 has 16 residues. V gave up 4 bases and J gave up 0 bases, with 16 bases separating them. The CDR3: CASSPGREIMNTEAFF. The CDR3 DNA sequence: TGCGCCAGCAGCCCGGGACGGGAAATAATGAACACTGAAGCTTTCTTT.

V gene TRBV19 combines with J gene TRBJ2-6, with a tentative D call TRBD1 (6 bases). This CDR3 has 17 amino acids. Germline CDR1 is LNHDA and CDR2 is SQIVND (reference sequence). V shed 5 bases and J shed 3 bases, with 17 bases lying between them. CDR3 DNA sequence: TGTGCCAGTAGTGTCCCGGGACAAGGTAATGGGGCCAACGTCCTGACTTTC. Amino acid sequence: CASSVPGQGNGANVLTF. Full variable domain (missing parts from reference TRBV19 and TRBJ2-6): DGGITQSPKYLFRKEGQNVTLSCEQNLNHDAMYWYRQDPGQGLRLIYYSQIVNDFQKGDIAEGYSVSREKKESFPLTVTSAQKNPTAFYLCASSVPGQGNGANVLTFGAGSRLTVL.

This clone was detected a few times. The rearrangement joins TRBV6-7 to TRBJ2-5, with no clear D. TRBV6-7 is filed as an ORF, its function uncertain. This CDR3 is 11 amino acids long. The V and J ends lost 5 bases and 3 bases respectively, with 4 bases between them. CDR3 sequence reads: CASSHEETQYF. CDR3 sequence (DNA): TGTGCCAGCAGTCACGAAGAGACCCAGTACTTC.

This clone was detected only a few times. The chain has TRBV9 and TRBJ2-1, with TRBD2 as a possible D gene (6 bases). Germline assignment: CDR1 SGDLS and CDR2 YYNGEE. The CDR3 extends over 16 amino acids. Trimming took 3 bases from V and 0 from J, leaving 13 bases between them. The CDR3: CASSGGLGGSYNEQFF. The CDR3 nucleotides are TGTGCCAGCAGCGGCGGACTGGGGGGCTCCTACAATGAGCAGTTCTTC.

The V call is TRBV14, the J call TRBJ2-4; D may correspond to TRBD1 or TRBD2 (5 bases each). There are 18 residues in the CDR3. Trimming pared 0 bases from V and 0 bases from J, leaving 15 bases between. CDR1 SGHDN and CDR2 FVKESK come from the germline V gene. The CDR3 coding sequence is TGTGCCAGCAGCCAAGAGGGAACAGGTGGACTAGCCAAAAACATTCAGTACTTC. This sequence encodes CASSQEGTGGLAKNIQYF. Full variable domain (missing parts from reference TRBV14 and TRBJ2-4): EAGVTQFPSHSVIEKGQTVTLRCDPISGHDNLYWYRRVMGKEIKFLLHFVKESKQDESGMPNNRFLAERTGGTYSTLKVQPAELEDSGVYFCASSQEGTGGLAKNIQYFGAGTRLSVL.

Judged by abundance, this clone is medium-sized. The chain has TRBV11-3 and TRBJ1-1; D ambiguous. The CDR3 extends over 14 amino acids. From germline, CDR1 is SGHNT and CDR2 YENEEA. The germline V and J ends were trimmed by 5 bases and 3 bases, with 13 bases remaining between them. The chain's CDR3 is CASSRVPGDTEAFF. CDR3 coding DNA: TGTGCCAGCAGCCGCGTTCCGGGCGACACTGAAGCTTTCTTT. Combining the CDR3 with reference TRBV11-3 and TRBJ1-1 gives the whole variable domain EAGVVQSPRYKIIEKKQPVAFWCNPISGHNTLYWYLQNLGQGPELLIRYENEEAVDDSQLPKDRFSAERLKGVDSTLKIQPAELGDSAVYLCASSRVPGDTEAFFGQGTRLTVV.

In this sample, this clone turned up a few times. V is TRBV11-3 and J is TRBJ1-1; 9 positions match TRBD1. The CDR3 sequence is 15 residues long. Germline values: CDR1 SGHNT, CDR2 YENEEA. Unmatched junction bases numbered 11, after V lost 3 bases and J lost 9 bases. The CDR3 DNA sequence: TGTGCCAGCAGCTTGGTGGGACAGGGCGGGATAAAAGCTTTCTTT. It is translated as CASSLVGQGGIKAFF.

This clone was observed a handful of times. One end of the junction is discordant with germline, which a read error may explain. The chain is built from TRBV9 and TRBJ2-3, with D possibly called TRBD1 or TRBD2 (6 bases each). The length of the CDR3 is 12 residues. Germline CDR1 SGDLS, CDR2 YYNGEE. CDR3 nucleotide sequence: TGTGCCAGCAGAGTAGGGGGGGATACGCAGTATTTT. Protein sequence: CASRVGGDTQYF.

The chain has TRBV9 and TRBJ2-3; D gene unclear. This CDR3 spans 15 amino acids. The V end lost 0 bases, the J end lost 6 bases, and 14 bases lay between the germline ends. Germline V lookup: CDR1 SGDLS, CDR2 YYNGEE. CDR3 bases: TGTGCCAGCAGCGTAGCTTCCCTCTTCGGGGATACGCAGTATTTT. It is translated as CASSVASLFGDTQYF. The whole variable domain, remainder taken from reference TRBV9 and TRBJ2-3, is DSGVTQTPKHLITATGQRVTLRCSPRSGDLSVYWYQQSLDQGLQFLIQYYNGEERAKGNILERFSAQQFPDLHSELNLSSLELGDSALYFCASSVASLFGDTQYFGPGTRLTVL.

The chain is built from TRBV19 and TRBJ1-5, with 7 bases lining up with TRBD1. This CDR3 has 13 residues. The J segment lost 7 bases and the V segment lost 4 bases, leaving 4 bases of the junction unmatched. Germline CDR1 and CDR2: LNHDA and SQIVND (reference sequence). The CDR3 nucleotides are TGTGCCAGTAGTAGGGACAGCCGCCAGCCCCAGCATTTT. It yields the protein CASSRDSRQPQHF.

This sequence joins TRBV30 and TRBJ1-4; 7 bases map to TRBD1. J gave up 8 bases and V 4 bases, and 10 bases lay outside the gene matches. The CDR3 runs 14 residues. The V gene's germline CDR1 is GTSNPN and CDR2 SVGIG (reference sequence). CDR3 region: CAWNQRQGGEKLFF. The DNA for the CDR3 is TGTGCCTGGAACCAACGACAGGGTGGGGAAAAACTGTTTTTT. The variable domain in full, with the rest retrieved from reference TRBV30 and TRBJ1-4, is SQTIHQWPATLVQPVGSPLSLECTVEGTSNPNLYWYRQAAGRGLQLLFYSVGIGQISSEVPQNLSASRPQDRQFILSSKKLLLSDSGFYLCAWNQRQGGEKLFFGSGTQLSVL.

This clone was counted a few times. CDR3 amino acids: CASSLLRGSGSYEQYF. The CDR3 nucleotides read TGTGCCAGCAGTTTGCTTAGGGGAAGCGGCTCCTACGAGCAGTACTTC. This chain links TRBV28 with TRBJ2-7; D may correspond to TRBD1 or TRBD2 (5 bases each). V was pared by 3 bases and J by 0 bases, with 15 bases between. The length of the CDR3 is 16 residues. Germline lookup yields CDR1 MDHEN and CDR2 SYDVKM.

This rearrangement joins TRBV18 to TRBJ2-7, with D perhaps TRBD2 (5 bases). Looked up from germline, CDR1 is KGHSH and CDR2 is LQKENI. The CDR3 runs 14 residues. Between the trimmed V and J ends, which lost 4 bases and 0 bases, there was a span of 10 bases. The CDR3 spells CASSLASSSYEQYF. In DNA form, the CDR3 reads TGTGCCAGCTCACTAGCGTCTAGCTCCTACGAGCAGTACTTC.